The 13 T cell receptor beta chains listed next were all sequenced from one sample in a study of blood T cell repertoires in COVID-19. This table comes from immunoSEQ multiplex PCR, and its TCRdb copy is limited to in-frame clones, with some not included. The sample has 200,000 to 250,000 clones; 80% are singletons. The sequenced material came from peripheral blood. The receptors were gathered from a woman aged 70-85 years with acute or convalescent COVID-19.

This clone was picked up one time. The rearrangement uses TRBV6-1 and TRBJ2-7; the match to TRBD1 covers 7 bases. CDR3 length equals 15 residues. CDR1 is MNHNS, CDR2 SASEGT, per germline. Here the CDR3 reads CASSEAGTVSYGQYV. DNA for the CDR3: TGTGCCAGCAGTGAAGCAGGGACAGTTTCCTACGGGCAGTACGTC.

V usage is TRBV5-6 and J usage is TRBJ1-3; 7 nucleotides agree with TRBD1. Unmatched junction bases numbered 8, after V lost 4 bases and J lost 4 bases. Germline assignment: CDR1 SGHDT and CDR2 YYEEEE. This CDR3 is 15 amino acids long. The CDR3 is CASSADRVGGNTIYF. Here the CDR3 DNA reads TGTGCCAGCAGCGCAGACAGGGTTGGAGGAAACACCATATATTTT. The whole variable domain, remainder taken from reference TRBV5-6 and TRBJ1-3, is DAGVTQSPTHLIKTRGQQVTLRCSPKSGHDTVSWYQQALGQGPQFIFQYYEEEERQRGNFPDRFSGHQFPNYSSELNVNALLLGDSALYLCASSADRVGGNTIYFGEGSWLTVV.

This sequence joins TRBV4-1 and TRBJ1-5, with D maybe TRBD1 (6 bases). The ends were cut back, 4 bases at V and 3 bases at J, with 19 bases in the middle. CDR1 is MGHRA, CDR2 YSYEKL, per germline. This CDR3 contains 17 residues. CDR3 sequence: CASSLQGIGPPNQPQHF. CDR3 nucleotides: TGCGCCAGCAGCCTTCAGGGGATAGGCCCCCCCAATCAGCCCCAGCATTTT.

The rearrangement joins TRBV7-9 to TRBJ2-5; 7 positions agree with TRBD1. The CDR3 is 14 amino acids. CDR1 and CDR2 (germline): SEHNR, FQNEAQ (reference sequence). V shed 4 bases, J shed 5 bases, and the junction held 7 bases outside the gene matches. This CDR3 is CASSSRQGGETQYF. DNA for the CDR3: TGTGCCAGCAGCTCCCGACAGGGCGGTGAGACCCAGTACTTC. Filled out from reference TRBV7-9 and TRBJ2-5, the complete variable domain reads DTGVSQNPRHKITKRGQNVTFRCDPISEHNRLYWYRQTLGQGPEFLTYFQNEAQLEKSRLLSDRFSAERPKGSFSTLEIQRTEQGDSAMYLCASSSRQGGETQYFGPGTRLLVL.

This clone came up once. This chain uses TRBV5-1 with TRBJ2-1; 14 bases are a match to TRBD2. CDR1 is SGHRS and CDR2 is YFSETQ in the germline V gene. With 4 bases clipped from V and 6 bases from J, the junction kept 3 bases outside the gene matches. The CDR3 extends over 15 amino acids. For the CDR3, the DNA is TGCGCCAGCAGCGTGGGACTAGCGGGGGTCAATGAGCAGTTCTTC. Amino acid sequence: CASSVGLAGVNEQFF.

The chain is built from TRBV18 and TRBJ1-1; 8 bases are a match to TRBD1. The germline V gene has CDR1 KGHSH and CDR2 LQKENI. This CDR3 region has 14 residues. V shed 4 bases, J shed 1 base, and the junction held 2 bases outside the gene matches. CDR3 protein: CASSLGQENTEAFF. The CDR3 DNA reads as TGTGCCAGCTCACTGGGACAGGAGAACACTGAAGCTTTCTTT.

This clone came up once. The chain uses TRBV4-1 and TRBJ2-3; tentative D call: TRBD2 (7 bases). Per germline, CDR1 MGHRA and CDR2 YSYEKL. The CDR3 has 18 residues. V was cut by 4 bases and J by 5 bases, with 25 bases left in between. The CDR3: CASSLRGATGGREDTQYF. The CDR3 nucleotides are TGCGCCAGCAGCCTTCGGGGGGCAACCGGGGGGCGTGAAGATACGCAGTATTTT.

This chain connects TRBV5-5 to TRBJ1-1; TRBD1 might be the D (5 bases). Trimming stripped 2 bases from V and 5 bases from J, with 7 bases between. Germline CDR1 SGHKS, CDR2 YYEKEE (reference sequence). The CDR3 is 12 amino acids. The CDR3 coding sequence is TGTGCCAGCAGCTTCAGGGTTACTGAAGCTTTCTTT. This codes for CASSFRVTEAFF.

The chain recombines TRBV5-6 with TRBJ1-2, with 7 bases lining up with TRBD1. CDR3 length: 14 amino acids. After removal of 4 bases from V and 4 bases from J, the junction contained 7 bases not matched to a gene. Germline lookup yields CDR1 SGHDT and CDR2 YYEEEE. CDR3 region: CASSRAGGTYGYTF. The CDR3 nucleotides are TGTGCCAGCAGCCGAGCAGGGGGTACCTATGGCTACACCTTC.

The chain uses TRBV11-2 and TRBJ2-7, with TRBD1 identical over 9 bases. In germline, CDR1 is SGHAT, CDR2 FQNNGV. The CDR3 covers 15 residues. The ends lost 1 base at V and 2 bases at J; junction bases unmatched: 3. CDR3 protein: CASSLVGQGTYEQYF. As DNA, the CDR3 is TGTGCCAGCAGCTTAGTCGGACAGGGGACCTACGAGCAGTACTTC. Complete variable domain (other parts from reference TRBV11-2 and TRBJ2-7): EAGVAQSPRYKIIEKRQSVAFWCNPISGHATLYWYQQILGQGPKLLIQFQNNGVVDDSQLPKDRFSAERLKGVDSTLKIQPAKLEDSAVYLCASSLVGQGTYEQYFGPGTRLTVT.

Regarding this clone: The junction departs from germline at one end; a sequencing error may be responsible. Other DNA sequences in this specimen translate into the identical CDR3. CDR3 in amino acids: CASSFDNSYEQYF. For the CDR3, the DNA is TGTGCCAGCAGCTTTGACAACTCCTACGAGCAGTACTTT. The chain is built from TRBV7-9 and TRBJ2-7; no reliable D call. Germline V gene lookup returns CDR1 SEHNR and CDR2 FQNEAQ (reference sequence). This CDR3 spans 13 amino acids.

This chain's CDR3 is CASSLGSGTETDTQYF. The CDR3 DNA reads TGTGCCAGCAGCTTGGGTAGCGGGACAGAAACAGATACGCAGTATTTT. The chain links TRBV5-8 to TRBJ2-3, with D possibly matching TRBD2 (8 bases). The CDR3 is 16 residues long. Germline V gene data show CDR1 as SGHTS and CDR2 as YDEGEE. V was pared by 0 bases and J by 3 bases, with 14 bases between.

This clone was recorded only once. The chain recombines TRBV18 with TRBJ2-1; 8 nucleotides align to TRBD2. The germline gives CDR1 KGHSH, CDR2 LQKENI. V lost 4 bases, J lost 1 base, and 6 bases stayed unmatched. CDR3 length equals 16 residues. The CDR3 bases are TGTGCCAGCTCACAAGAGGCGGGGGGATCCTACAATGAGCAGTTCTTC. Amino acid sequence: CASSQEAGGSYNEQFF.